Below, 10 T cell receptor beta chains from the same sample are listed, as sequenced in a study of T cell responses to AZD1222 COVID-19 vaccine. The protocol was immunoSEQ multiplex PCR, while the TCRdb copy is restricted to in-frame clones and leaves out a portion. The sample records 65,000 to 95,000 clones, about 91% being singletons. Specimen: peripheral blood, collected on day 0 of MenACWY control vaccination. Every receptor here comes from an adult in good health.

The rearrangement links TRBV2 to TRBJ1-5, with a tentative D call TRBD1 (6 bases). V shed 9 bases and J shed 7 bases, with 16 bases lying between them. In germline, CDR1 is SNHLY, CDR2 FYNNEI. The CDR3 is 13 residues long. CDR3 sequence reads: CASSTGLGQPQHF. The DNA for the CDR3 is TGTGCCAGTTCCACAGGGTTGGGGCAGCCCCAGCATTTT.

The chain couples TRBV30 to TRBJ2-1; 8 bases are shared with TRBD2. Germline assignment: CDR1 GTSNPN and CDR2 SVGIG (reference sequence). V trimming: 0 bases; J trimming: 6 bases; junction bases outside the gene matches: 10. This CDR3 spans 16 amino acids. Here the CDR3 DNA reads TGTGCCTGGAGTGTGGGACTAGTGGTGCTTTTCAATGAGCAGTTCTTC. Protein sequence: CAWSVGLVVLFNEQFF.

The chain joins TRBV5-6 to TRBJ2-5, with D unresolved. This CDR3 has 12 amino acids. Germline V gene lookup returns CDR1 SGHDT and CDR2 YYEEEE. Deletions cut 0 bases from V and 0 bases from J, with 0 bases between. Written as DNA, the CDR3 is TGTGCCAGCAGCTTGGACCAAGAGACCCAGTACTTC. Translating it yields CASSLDQETQYF. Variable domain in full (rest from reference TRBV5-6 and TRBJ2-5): DAGVTQSPTHLIKTRGQQVTLRCSPKSGHDTVSWYQQALGQGPQFIFQYYEEEERQRGNFPDRFSGHQFPNYSSELNVNALLLGDSALYLCASSLDQETQYFGPGTRLLVL.

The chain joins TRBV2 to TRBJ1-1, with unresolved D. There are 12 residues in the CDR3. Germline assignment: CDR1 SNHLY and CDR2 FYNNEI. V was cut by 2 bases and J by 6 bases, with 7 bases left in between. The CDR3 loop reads CASSETSPEAFF. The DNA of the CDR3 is TGTGCCAGCAGTGAAACGAGCCCTGAAGCTTTCTTT.

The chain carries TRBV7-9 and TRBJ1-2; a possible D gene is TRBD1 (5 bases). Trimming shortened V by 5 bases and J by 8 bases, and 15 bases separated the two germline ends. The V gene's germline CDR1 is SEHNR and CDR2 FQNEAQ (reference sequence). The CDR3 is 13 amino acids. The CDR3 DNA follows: TGTGCCAGCAGCCCCCTTTTGGAGGGGGGCTACACCTTC. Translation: CASSPLLEGGYTF.

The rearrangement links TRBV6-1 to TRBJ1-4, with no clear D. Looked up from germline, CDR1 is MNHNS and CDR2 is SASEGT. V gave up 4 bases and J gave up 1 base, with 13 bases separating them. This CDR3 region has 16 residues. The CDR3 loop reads CASSGRSGLTNEKLFF. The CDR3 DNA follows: TGTGCCAGCAGTGGCCGCTCGGGGTTAACTAATGAAAAACTGTTTTTT.

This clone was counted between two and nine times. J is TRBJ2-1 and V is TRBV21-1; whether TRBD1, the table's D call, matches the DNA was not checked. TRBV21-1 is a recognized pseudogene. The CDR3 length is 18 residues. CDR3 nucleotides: TGTGCCAGCCCCGCTGGTCGTGCGTGGACAGCTGGATACAATGAGCAGTTCTTC. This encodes CASPAGRAWTAGYNEQFF.

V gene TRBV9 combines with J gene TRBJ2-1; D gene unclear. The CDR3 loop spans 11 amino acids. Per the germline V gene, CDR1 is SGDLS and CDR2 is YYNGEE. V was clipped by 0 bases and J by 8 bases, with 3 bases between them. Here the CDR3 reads CASSVEDEQFF. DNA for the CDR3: TGTGCCAGCAGCGTAGAGGATGAGCAGTTCTTC. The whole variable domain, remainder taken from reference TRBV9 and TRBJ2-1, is DSGVTQTPKHLITATGQRVTLRCSPRSGDLSVYWYQQSLDQGLQFLIQYYNGEERAKGNILERFSAQQFPDLHSELNLSSLELGDSALYFCASSVEDEQFFGPGTRLTVL.

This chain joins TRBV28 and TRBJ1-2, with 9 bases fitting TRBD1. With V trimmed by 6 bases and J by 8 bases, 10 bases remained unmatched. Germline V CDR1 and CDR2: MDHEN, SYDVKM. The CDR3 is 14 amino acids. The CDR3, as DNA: TGTGCCAGCAGAACAAACAGGGGGCCAGGAGGCTACACCTTC. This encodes CASRTNRGPGGYTF.

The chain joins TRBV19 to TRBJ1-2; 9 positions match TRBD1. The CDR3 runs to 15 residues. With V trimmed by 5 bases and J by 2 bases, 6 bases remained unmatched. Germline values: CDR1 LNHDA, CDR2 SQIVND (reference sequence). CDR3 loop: CASSARDRDNYGYTF. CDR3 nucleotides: TGTGCCAGTAGTGCCAGGGACAGGGACAACTATGGCTACACCTTC.